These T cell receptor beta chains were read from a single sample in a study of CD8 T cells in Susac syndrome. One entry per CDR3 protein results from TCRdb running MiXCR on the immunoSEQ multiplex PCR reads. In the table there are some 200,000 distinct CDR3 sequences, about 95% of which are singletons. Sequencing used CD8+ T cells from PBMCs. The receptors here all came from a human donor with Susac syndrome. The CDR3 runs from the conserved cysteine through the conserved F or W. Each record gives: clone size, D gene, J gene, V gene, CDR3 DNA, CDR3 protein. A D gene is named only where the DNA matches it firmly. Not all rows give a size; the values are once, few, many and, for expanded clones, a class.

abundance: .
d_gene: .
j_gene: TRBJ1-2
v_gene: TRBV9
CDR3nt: TGTGCCAGCAGCGCCACAGAAAACTATGGCTACACCTTC
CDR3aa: CASSATENYGYTF

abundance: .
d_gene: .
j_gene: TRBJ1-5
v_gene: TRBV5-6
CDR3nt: TGTGCCAGCAGCCGGACAGCGGGGAATCAGCCCCAGCATTTT
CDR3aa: CASSRTAGNQPQHF

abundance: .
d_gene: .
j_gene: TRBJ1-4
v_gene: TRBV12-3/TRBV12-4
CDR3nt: TGTGCCAGCAGGGGAGAAAAACTGTTTTTT
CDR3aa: CASRGEKLFF

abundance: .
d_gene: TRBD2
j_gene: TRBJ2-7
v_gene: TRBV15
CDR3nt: TGTGCCACCAGCAGACCGGGACTAGCGGGCGAGCAGTACTTC
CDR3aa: CATSRPGLAGEQYF

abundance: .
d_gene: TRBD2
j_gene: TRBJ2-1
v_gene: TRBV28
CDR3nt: TGTGCCAGCACCGGGACTAGAAGTGAGGAGCAGTTCTTC
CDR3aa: CASTGTRSEEQFF

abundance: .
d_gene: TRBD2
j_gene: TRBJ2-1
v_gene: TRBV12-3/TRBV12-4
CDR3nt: TGTGCCAGCAGTTTCTTGACTAGCGCCTACAATGAGCAGTTCTTC
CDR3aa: CASSFLTSAYNEQFF

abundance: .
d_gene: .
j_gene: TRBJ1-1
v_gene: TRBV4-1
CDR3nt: TGCGCCAGCAGCCATTTGGGGGACACTGAAGCTTTCTTT
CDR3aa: CASSHLGDTEAFF

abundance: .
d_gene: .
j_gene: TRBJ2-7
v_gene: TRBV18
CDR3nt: TGTGCCAGCTCACGGTCTGGTGGCAGCTCCTACGAGCAGTACTTC
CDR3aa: CASSRSGGSSYEQYF

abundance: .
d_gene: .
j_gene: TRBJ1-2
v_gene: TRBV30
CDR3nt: TGTGCCTGGAGTGTAGGCCCGTTCTATGGCTACACCTTC
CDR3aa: CAWSVGPFYGYTF

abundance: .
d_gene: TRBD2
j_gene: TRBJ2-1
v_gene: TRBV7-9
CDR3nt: TGTGCCAGCACCTCACCCGCTAGCGGTCCCAATGAGCAGTTCTTC
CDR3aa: CASTSPASGPNEQFF

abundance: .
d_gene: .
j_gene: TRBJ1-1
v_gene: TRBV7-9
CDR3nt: TGTGCCAGCAGTTTCACAGGGGAAGCTTTCTTT
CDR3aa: CASSFTGEAFF

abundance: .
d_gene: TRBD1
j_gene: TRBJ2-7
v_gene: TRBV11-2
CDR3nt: TGTGCCAGCAGCTATACTTACGGAGACCACCGACAGGGCTCATCCTACGAGCAGTACTTC
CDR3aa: CASSYTYGDHRQGSSYEQYF

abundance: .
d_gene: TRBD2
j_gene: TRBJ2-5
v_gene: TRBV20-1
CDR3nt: TGCAGTGCTAGTGGTGGGGGGGGATTTGTGGAAGAGACCCAGTACTTC
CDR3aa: CSASGGGGFVEETQYF

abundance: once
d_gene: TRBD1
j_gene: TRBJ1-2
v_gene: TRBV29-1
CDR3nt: TGCAGCGTTGAAGGCGACAGGGGAGAAGGCTACACCTTC
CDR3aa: CSVEGDRGEGYTF

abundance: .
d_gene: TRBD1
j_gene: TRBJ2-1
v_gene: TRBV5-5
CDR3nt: TGTGCCAGCAGGTATTCGGGACAGGGGAAAAATGAGCAGTTCTTC
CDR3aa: CASRYSGQGKNEQFF

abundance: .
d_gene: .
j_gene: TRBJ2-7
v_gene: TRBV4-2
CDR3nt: TGTGCCAGCAGCCAAGGAGAGTACGAGCAGTACTTC
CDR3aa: CASSQGEYEQYF

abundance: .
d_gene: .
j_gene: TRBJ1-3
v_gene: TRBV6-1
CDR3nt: TGTGCCAGCAGTGAAATTCGGGTTGTCGGAAACACCATATATTTT
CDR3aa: CASSEIRVVGNTIYF

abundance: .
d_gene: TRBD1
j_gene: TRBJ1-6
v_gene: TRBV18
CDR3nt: TGTGCCAGCTCACCGGAGGGACAGGGCAATAATTCACCCCTCCACTTT
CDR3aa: CASSPEGQGNNSPLHF

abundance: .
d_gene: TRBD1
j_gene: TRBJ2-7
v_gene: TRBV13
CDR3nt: TGTGCCAGCACCGGGACAGAGCGCCACGAGCAGTACTTC
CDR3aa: CASTGTERHEQYF

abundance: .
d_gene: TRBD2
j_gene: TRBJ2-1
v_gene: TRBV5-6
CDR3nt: TGTGCCAGCAGCTTGGCCGGCGGGGGCTCCTACAATGAGCAGTTCTTC
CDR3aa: CASSLAGGGSYNEQFF

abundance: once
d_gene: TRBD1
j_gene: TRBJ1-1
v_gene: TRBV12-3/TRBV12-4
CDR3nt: TGTGCCAGCAGTTTTCAGGGGGTAATGAACACTGAAGCTTTCTTT
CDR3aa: CASSFQGVMNTEAFF

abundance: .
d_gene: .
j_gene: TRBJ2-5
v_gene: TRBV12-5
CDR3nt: TGTGCTAGTGGTTTGGGAGGGTCATGGGGAGAGACCCAGTACTTC
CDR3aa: CASGLGGSWGETQYF

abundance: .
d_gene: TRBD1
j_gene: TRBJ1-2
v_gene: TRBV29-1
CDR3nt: TGCAGCGTAACAGGGGAAAAAAACTATGGCTACACCTTC
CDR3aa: CSVTGEKNYGYTF

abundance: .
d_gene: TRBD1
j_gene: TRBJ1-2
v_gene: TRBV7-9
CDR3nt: TGTGCCAGCAGCGCGCGCGACAGGGAGGGTGGCTACACCTTC
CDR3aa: CASSARDREGGYTF

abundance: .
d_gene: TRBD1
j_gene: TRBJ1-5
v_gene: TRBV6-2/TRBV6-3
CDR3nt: TGTGCCAGCACCAATCTGAGACAGGGGGCAGGTAATCAGCCCCAGCATTTT
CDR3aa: CASTNLRQGAGNQPQHF

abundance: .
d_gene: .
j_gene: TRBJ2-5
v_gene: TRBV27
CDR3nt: TGTGCCAGCAGTTTTTCGGCAGGAGGACAAGAGACCCAGTACTTC
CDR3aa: CASSFSAGGQETQYF

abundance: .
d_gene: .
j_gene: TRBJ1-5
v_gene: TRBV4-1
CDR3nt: TGCGCCAGCAGCCCTTCTCAGGTTAGCAATCAGCCCCAGCATTTT
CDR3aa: CASSPSQVSNQPQHF

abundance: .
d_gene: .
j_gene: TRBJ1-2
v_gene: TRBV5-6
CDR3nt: TGTGCCAGCAGCCCGAGGGACACCAATAGCTACACCTTC
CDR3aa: CASSPRDTNSYTF

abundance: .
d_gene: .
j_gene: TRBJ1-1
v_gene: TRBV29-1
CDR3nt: TGCAGCGTTGAACGCGGGGGGCTATTAGCTGAAGCTTTCTTT
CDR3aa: CSVERGGLLAEAFF

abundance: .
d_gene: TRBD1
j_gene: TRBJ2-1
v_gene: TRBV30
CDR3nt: TGTGCCTGGAGCTCACAGGGGACTGAGCAGTTCTTC
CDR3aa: CAWSSQGTEQFF

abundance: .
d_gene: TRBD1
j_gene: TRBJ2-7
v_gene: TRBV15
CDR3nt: TGTGCCACCAGCAGAGTTGGGACAGGGTCCGAGCAGTACTTC
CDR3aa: CATSRVGTGSEQYF

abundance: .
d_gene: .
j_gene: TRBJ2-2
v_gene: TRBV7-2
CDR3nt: TGTGCCAGCAGCTTCACTCTATTCCCCTTCATCGGGGAGCTGTTTTTT
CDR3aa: CASSFTLFPFIGELFF

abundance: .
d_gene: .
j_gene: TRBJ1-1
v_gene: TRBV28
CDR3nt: TGTGCCAGCAGTTTCGTCCGGACTGAAGCTTTCTTT
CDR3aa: CASSFVRTEAFF

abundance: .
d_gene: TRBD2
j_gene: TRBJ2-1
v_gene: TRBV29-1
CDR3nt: TGCAGCGTGGAATCACTAGCGGGGGGGCCTGAGTTCTTC
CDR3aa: CSVESLAGGPEFF

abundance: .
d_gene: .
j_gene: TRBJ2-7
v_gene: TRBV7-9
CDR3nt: TGTGCCAGCAGCTTAGCAGGGTCAGGTTCTCGCGAGCAGTACTTC
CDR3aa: CASSLAGSGSREQYF

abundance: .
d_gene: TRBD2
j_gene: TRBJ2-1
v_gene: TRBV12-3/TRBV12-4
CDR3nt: TGTGCCAGCAGGGTAGCGGGAGCCGAGCAGTTCTTC
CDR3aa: CASRVAGAEQFF

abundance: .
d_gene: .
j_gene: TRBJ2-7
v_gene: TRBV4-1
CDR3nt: TGCGCCAGCAGCCAAGAACCCGAGGGGATCTACGAGCAGTACTTC
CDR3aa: CASSQEPEGIYEQYF

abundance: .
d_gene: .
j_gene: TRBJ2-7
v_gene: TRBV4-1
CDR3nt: TGCGCCAGCAGCAGAATTAAGGCGGGACAGAATTCCTACGAGCAGTACTTC
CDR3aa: CASSRIKAGQNSYEQYF

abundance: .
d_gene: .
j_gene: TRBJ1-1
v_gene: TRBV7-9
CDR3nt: TGTGCCAGCAGCCTACTCAGGGAGAACACTGAAGCTTTCTTT
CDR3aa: CASSLLRENTEAFF

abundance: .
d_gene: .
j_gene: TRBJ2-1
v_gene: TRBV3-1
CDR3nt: TGTGCCAGCAGCCAAGAGGCGAAGGGAAAGTTCTTC
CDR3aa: CASSQEAKGKFF

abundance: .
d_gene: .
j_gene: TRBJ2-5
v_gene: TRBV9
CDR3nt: TGTGCCAGCAGCGTAGGTGACAGTCAAGAGACCCAGTACTTC
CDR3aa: CASSVGDSQETQYF

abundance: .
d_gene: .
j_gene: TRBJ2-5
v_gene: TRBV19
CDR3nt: TGTGCCAGTAGTGGCTGGGTCGGGGAAGAGACCCAGTACTTC
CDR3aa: CASSGWVGEETQYF

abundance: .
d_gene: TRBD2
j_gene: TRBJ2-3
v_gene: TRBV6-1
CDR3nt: TGTGCCAGCAGTCCCGGGACTAGTTTCGGCACAGATACGCAGTATTTT
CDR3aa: CASSPGTSFGTDTQYF

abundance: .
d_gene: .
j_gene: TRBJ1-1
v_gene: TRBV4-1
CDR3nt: TGCGCCAGCAGCCAAGTCGGTAACACAGGGTTTGGCACTGAAGCTTTCTTT
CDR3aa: CASSQVGNTGFGTEAFF

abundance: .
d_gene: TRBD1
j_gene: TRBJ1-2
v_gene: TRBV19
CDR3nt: TGTGCCAGTAGTGCGGACAGGGGCTATGGCTACACCTTC
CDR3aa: CASSADRGYGYTF

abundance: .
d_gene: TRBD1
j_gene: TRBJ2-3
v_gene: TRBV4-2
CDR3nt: TGTGCCAGCAGCCAAGACCTACCCGGGACAGGGAGCACAGATACGCAGTATTTT
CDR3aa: CASSQDLPGTGSTDTQYF

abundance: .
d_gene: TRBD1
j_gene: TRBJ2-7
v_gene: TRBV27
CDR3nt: TGTGCCAGCCGGTGGACAGGGGGGGAATACGAGCAGTACTTC
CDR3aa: CASRWTGGEYEQYF

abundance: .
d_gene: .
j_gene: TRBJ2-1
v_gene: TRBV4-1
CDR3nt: TGCGCCAGCAGCCAAGTCGTGGGTCCCTACAATGAGCAGTTCTTC
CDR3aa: CASSQVVGPYNEQFF

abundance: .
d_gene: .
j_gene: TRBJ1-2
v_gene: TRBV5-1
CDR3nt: TGCGCCAGCAGCTTGGAAACAACCGGGGCAGGCTACACCTTC
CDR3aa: CASSLETTGAGYTF

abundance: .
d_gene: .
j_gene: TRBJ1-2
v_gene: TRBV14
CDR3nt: TGTGCCAGCAGCCAAGTGCGGGGGGGCTACACCTTC
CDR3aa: CASSQVRGGYTF